This TCR beta chain was observed in a study of cytomegalovirus exposure and HLA in healthy donors. Per germline, CDR1 KGHSH and CDR2 LQKENI. The CDR3 contains 15 residues. In regard to this clone: Its specificity is unknown.

Study conclusions and caveats: The study flagged around 150 TCR beta chains as cytomegalovirus-associated. A classifier reportedly called cytomegalovirus status with high sensitivity and specificity.

PCR primers comprised 60 Vbeta and 13 Jbeta primers. Original processing methods: As a later analysis found, there were 80 million or so unique TCR beta chains, of which some 10 million were shared. The protocol was immunoSEQ multiplex PCR, while the TCRdb copy is restricted to in-frame clones and leaves out a portion. From that table come the V and J calls and clone size; the DNA was used to work out D and trimming. In total, the table holds about 210,000 clones. V is TRBV18 and J is TRBJ2-5; 9 nucleotides agree with TRBD1. Matching the DNA end better, TRBJ2-7 makes the J call doubtful. What was sequenced was PBMCs. The receptor was derived from a woman aged 30 to 39 in good health and CMV-seropositive. The CDR3 region is CASSPGQGSAYEQYF. In nucleotides, the CDR3 is TGTGCCAGCTCACCAGGACAGGGGTCAGCCTACGAGCAGTACTTC.